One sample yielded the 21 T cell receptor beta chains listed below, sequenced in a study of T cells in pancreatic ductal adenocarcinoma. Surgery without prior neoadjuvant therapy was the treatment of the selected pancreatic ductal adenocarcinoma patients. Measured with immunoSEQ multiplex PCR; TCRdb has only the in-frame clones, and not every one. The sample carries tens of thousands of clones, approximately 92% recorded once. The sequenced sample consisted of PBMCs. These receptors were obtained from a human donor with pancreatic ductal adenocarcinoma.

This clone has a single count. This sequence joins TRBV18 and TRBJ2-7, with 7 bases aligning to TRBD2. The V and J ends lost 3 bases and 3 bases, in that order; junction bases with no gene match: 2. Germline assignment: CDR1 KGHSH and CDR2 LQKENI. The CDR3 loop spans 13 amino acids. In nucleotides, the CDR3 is TGTGCCAGCTCACCCCGGGGGGACTACGAGCAGTACTTC. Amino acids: CASSPRGDYEQYF.

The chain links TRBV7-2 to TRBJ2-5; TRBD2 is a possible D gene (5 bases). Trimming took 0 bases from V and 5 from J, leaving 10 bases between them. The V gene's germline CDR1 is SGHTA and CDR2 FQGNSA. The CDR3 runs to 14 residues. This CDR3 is CASSLAGEAETQYF. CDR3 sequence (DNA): TGTGCCAGCAGCTTAGCGGGAGAGGCGGAGACCCAGTACTTC.

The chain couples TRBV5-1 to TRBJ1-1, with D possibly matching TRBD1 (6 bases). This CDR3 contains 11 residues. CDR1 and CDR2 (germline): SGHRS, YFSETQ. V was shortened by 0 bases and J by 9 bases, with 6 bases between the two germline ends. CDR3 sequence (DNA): TGCGCCAGCAGCTTGGGGGGGCAAGCTTTCTTT. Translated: CASSLGGQAFF.

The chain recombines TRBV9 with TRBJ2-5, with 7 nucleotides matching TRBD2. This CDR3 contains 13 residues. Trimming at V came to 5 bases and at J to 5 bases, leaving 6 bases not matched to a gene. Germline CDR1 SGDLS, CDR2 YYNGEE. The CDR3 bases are TGTGCCAGCAGTGGCGGGAGCTGGGAGACCCAGTACTTC. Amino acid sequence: CASSGGSWETQYF.

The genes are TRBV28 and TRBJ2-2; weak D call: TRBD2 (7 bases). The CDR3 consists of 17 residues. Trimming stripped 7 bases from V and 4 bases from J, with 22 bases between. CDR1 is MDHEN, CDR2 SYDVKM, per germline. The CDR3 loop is CASNSLGGGRGTGELFF. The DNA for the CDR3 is TGTGCCAGCAACTCCCTGGGGGGCGGGAGAGGCACCGGGGAGCTGTTTTTT.

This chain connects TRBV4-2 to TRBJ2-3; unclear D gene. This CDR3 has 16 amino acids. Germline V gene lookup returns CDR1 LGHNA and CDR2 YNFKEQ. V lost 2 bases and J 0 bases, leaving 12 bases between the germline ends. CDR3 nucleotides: TGTGCCAGCAGCCAACAACTCGCCTTGAGCACAGATACGCAGTATTTT. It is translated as CASSQQLALSTDTQYF.

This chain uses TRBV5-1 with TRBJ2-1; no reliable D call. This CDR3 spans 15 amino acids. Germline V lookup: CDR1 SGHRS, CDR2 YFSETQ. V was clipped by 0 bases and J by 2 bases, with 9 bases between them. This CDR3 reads CASSLEVAPYNEQFF. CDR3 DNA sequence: TGCGCCAGCAGCTTGGAAGTGGCCCCCTACAATGAGCAGTTCTTC.

CDR3 loop: CASSRQLASTDTQYF. In DNA, the CDR3 is TGTGCCAGCAGCCGTCAACTAGCCAGCACAGATACGCAGTATTTT. The chain couples TRBV14 to TRBJ2-3; possible D gene TRBD2, 6 bases. This CDR3 spans 15 amino acids. Germline V gives CDR1 SGHDN, CDR2 FVKESK. With 4 bases removed from V and 0 bases from J, the gap between germline ends came to 11 bases.

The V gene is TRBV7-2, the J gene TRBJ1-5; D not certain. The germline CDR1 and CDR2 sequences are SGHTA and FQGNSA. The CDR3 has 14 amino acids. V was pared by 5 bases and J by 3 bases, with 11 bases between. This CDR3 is CASSPGQINQPQHF. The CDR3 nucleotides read TGTGCCAGCAGCCCCGGGCAGATCAATCAGCCCCAGCATTTT. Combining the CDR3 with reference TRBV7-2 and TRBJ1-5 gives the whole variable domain GAGVSQSPSNKVTEKGKDVELRCDPISGHTALYWYRQSLGQGLEFLIYFQGNSAPDKSGLPSDRFSAERTGGSVSTLTIQRTQQEDSAVYLCASSPGQINQPQHFGDGTRLSIL.

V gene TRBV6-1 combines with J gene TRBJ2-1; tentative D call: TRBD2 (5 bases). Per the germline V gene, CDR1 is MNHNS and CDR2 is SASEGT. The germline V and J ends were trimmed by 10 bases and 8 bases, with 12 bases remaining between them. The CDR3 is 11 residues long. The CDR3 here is CAIRRVDEQFF. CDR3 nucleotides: TGTGCCATCCGGCGGGTGGATGAGCAGTTCTTC.

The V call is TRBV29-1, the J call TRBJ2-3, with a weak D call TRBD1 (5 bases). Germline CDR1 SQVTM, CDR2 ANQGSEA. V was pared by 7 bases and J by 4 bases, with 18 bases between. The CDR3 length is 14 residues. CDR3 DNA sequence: TGCAGCGCGATACAGGTCTTAGGGGCAGATACGCAGTATTTT. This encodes CSAIQVLGADTQYF.

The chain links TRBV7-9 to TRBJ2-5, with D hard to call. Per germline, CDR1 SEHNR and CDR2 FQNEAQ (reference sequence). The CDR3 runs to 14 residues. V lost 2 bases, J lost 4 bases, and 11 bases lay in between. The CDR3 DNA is TGTGCCAGCAGCTTACAGAGTCCCCCAGAGACCCAGTACTTC. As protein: CASSLQSPPETQYF.

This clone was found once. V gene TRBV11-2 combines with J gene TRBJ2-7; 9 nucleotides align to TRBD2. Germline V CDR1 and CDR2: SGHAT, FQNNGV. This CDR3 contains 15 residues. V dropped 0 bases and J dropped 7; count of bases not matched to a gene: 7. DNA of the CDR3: TGTGCCAGCAGCTTAGATCATAGCGGGAGAGGAGAGCAGTACTTC. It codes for CASSLDHSGRGEQYF.

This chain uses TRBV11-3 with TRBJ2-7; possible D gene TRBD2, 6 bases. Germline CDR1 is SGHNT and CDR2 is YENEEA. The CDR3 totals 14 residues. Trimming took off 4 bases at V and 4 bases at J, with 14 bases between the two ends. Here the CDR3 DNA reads TGTGCCAGCAGCTCCTCGGGGGTTCATTACGAGCAGTACTTC. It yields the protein CASSSSGVHYEQYF.

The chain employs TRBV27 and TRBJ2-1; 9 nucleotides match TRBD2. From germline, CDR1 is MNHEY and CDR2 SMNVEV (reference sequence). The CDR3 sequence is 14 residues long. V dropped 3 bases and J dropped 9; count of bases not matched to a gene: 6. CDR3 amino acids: CASSFKREAGEQFF. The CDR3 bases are TGTGCCAGCAGTTTTAAGCGGGAGGCGGGTGAGCAGTTCTTC.

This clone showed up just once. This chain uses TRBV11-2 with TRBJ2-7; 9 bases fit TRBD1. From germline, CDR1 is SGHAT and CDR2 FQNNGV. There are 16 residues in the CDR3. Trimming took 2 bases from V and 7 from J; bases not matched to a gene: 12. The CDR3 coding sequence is TGTGCCAGCAGCTTACCGGGACAGGGCACCTACGAAGAGCAGTACTTC. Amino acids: CASSLPGQGTYEEQYF.

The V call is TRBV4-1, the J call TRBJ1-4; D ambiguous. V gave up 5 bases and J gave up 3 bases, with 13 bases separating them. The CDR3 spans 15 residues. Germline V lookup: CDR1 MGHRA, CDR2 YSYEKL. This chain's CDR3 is CASSVGPLSNEKLFF. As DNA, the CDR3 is TGCGCCAGCAGCGTAGGGCCCCTATCTAATGAAAAACTGTTTTTT.

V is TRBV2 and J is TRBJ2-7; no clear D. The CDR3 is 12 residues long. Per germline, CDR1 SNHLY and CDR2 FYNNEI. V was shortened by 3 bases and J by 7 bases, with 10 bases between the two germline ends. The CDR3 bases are TGTGCCAGCAGTGATAGCCTGGGAGAGCAGTACTTC. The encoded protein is CASSDSLGEQYF.

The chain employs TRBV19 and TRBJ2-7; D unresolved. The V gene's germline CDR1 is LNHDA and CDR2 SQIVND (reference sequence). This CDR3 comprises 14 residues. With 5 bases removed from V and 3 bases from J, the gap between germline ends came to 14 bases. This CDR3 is CASSLRPGLYEQYF. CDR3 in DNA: TGTGCCAGTAGTCTCCGTCCCGGCCTCTACGAGCAGTACTTC. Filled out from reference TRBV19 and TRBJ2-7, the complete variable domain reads DGGITQSPKYLFRKEGQNVTLSCEQNLNHDAMYWYRQDPGQGLRLIYYSQIVNDFQKGDIAEGYSVSREKKESFPLTVTSAQKNPTAFYLCASSLRPGLYEQYFGPGTRLTVT.

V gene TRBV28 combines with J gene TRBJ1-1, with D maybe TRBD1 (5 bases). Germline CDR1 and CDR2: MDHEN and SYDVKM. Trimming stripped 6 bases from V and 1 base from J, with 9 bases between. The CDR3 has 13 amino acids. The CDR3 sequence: CASRTTGNTEAFF. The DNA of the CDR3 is TGTGCCAGCAGGACAACAGGGAACACTGAAGCTTTCTTT. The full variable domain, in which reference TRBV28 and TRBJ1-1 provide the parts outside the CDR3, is DVKVTQSSRYLVKRTGEKVFLECVQDMDHENMFWYRQDPGLGLRLIYFSYDVKMKEKGDIPEGYSVSREKKERFSLILESASTNQTSMYLCASRTTGNTEAFFGQGTRLTVV.

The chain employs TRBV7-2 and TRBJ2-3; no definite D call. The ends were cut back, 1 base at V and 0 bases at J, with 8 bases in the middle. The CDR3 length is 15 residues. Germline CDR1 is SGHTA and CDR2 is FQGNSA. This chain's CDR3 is CASSLVGVSTDTQYF. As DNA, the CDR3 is TGTGCCAGCAGCTTAGTCGGCGTTAGCACAGATACGCAGTATTTT.